This T cell receptor beta chain comes out of a study of OX40 agonist ivuxolimab in advanced cancers. At the level of the whole study: Ivuxolimab was an agonistic, fully human IgG2 monoclonal antibody directed against OX40 (CD134), a costimulatory receptor. The paper reports the monotherapy dose-escalation portion (N of about 47 patients) of the phase I ivuxolimab trial. Partial responses occurred in three dose-escalation patients: two with cutaneous melanoma and one with hepatocellular carcinoma. Intravenous ivuxolimab was administered to patients every 2 weeks at six dose levels: 0.01, 0.1, 0.3, 1.5, 3 and 10 mg/kg. Peripheral TCRbeta sequencing aimed to test whether ivuxolimab altered TCR sequence diversity and caused clonal T-cell expansion. Prior anti-PD-1, anti-PD-L1 or anti-CTLA-4 therapy was permitted, and checkpoint inhibitors had been received by 30% to 40% of dose-escalation patients. In the dose-escalation cohort, around four fifths of patients were male, and the mean age was 60 years with a range of about 20 to 90. Of the approximately 54 dose-escalation patients, hepatocellular carcinoma was present in approximately 20, melanoma in roughly 15, renal cell carcinoma in 9 and head and neck cancer in 9. Points the paper makes about the study in general: At doses of 0.1 to 3.0 mg/kg, clonal expansion of both CD4+ and CD8+ T cells in blood was seen between baseline and week 6. Low levels of normalized T-cell clonal expansion were also shown by some nonresponding patients. After ivuxolimab, expanded clones were on average more numerous among CD8+ T cells than among CD4+ T cells. The antigen specificity of the peripheral T cells that underwent clonal expansion was not determined. In partial responders in the 0.1-3.0 mg/kg groups, normalized peripheral clonal expansion was found to be among the lowest, especially among CD8+ T cells.

Details on this clone: Its antigen is unknown. Base qualities are not provided; no much larger clone lies one nucleotide away.

Patients with a history of autoimmune disease or receiving systemic immunosuppression were excluded from the trial. Peripheral blood for TCR sequencing was collected from all dose cohorts at baseline, on cycle 4 day 1, and on cycle 7 day 1. Samples were obtained from an open-label, multicenter, first-in-human phase I dose-escalation trial of ivuxolimab. Adults with locally advanced or metastatic melanoma, renal cell, hepatocellular, or head and neck squamous cell carcinoma were enrolled in the trial. Before TCR sequencing, CD4+ T cells and CD8+ T cells were sorted from peripheral blood as separate populations. Looking up the germline V gene yields CDR1 SNHLY and CDR2 FYNNEI. The germline V end is reduced by 6 bases and the J end by 4 bases; junction bases left unmatched: 3. Including the terminal cysteine and phenylalanine, the CDR3 comprises 13 residues. Just CDR3 DNA is preserved here, 39 bases in frame from base 1.

Genomic DNA was extracted from sorted cells for sequencing of the TCRbeta CDR3 region. The immunoSEQ Assay was used to sequence the TCRbeta CDR3 regions. Not all clones reach the TCRdb copy of this immuneACCESS table, which keeps in-frame sequences only. Checked studies attribute under half of the gap to unresolved V genes and leave the rest unexplained. The sample table contains around 92,000 clones; only one count was recorded for roughly 94% of them. The top ten clonotypes cover around 0.17% of the sample. This chain joins TRBV2 to TRBJ1-5; 7 bases in between match TRBD1. The TCR originated in an adult with an advanced solid tumor such as melanoma, head and neck, liver or kidney cancer. Here the sequenced sample was CD4+ or CD8+ T cells sorted from blood, taken in a trial of the OX40 agonist ivuxolimab. The DNA sequence is given as TGTGCCAGCAGGCTACAGGGGAATCAGCCCCAGCATTTT. This encodes CASRLQGNQPQHF.